This paragraph reports one T cell receptor (beta chain). This specimen comes from a study of technical replicates of blood from several donors. TCRdb's copy holds only in-frame clones and misses some; the assay was immunoSEQ multiplex PCR. This table holds about 88,000 clones, just under 95% found once. The CDR3 length is 15 residues. The V gene end was trimmed by 5 bases and the J gene end by 1 base; junction bases not matched to a gene: 5. From germline, CDR1 is MNHEY and CDR2 SVGAGI. The V gene is TRBV6-5, the J gene TRBJ2-1; 7 bases align to TRBD2. The sequencing sample was made of T cells isolated from PBMCs. The clonotype was recovered from a human donor in good health. The CDR3 region is CASSLAVRSYNEQFF. CDR3 nucleotides: TGTGCCAGCAGTCTAGCGGTCCGTTCCTACAATGAGCAGTTCTTC.